Listed here is a single T cell receptor beta chain. The antigen is unknown. Trimming took off 5 bases at V and 7 bases at J, with 14 bases between the two ends. CDR1 SGHTA and CDR2 FQGNSA come from the germline V gene. The CDR3 spans 13 residues. These data are taken from a study of cytomegalovirus exposure and HLA in healthy donors. Study-wide results and caveats: A later analysis linked a missense variant in DCLRE1C to the trimming of TCR beta V and J genes. Highly shared sequence variants in one cluster were likely a sequencing artifact. Exclusion as indistinguishable affected some V segments, including TRBV6-2 and TRBV6-3. Overall, around 150 TCR beta chains were annotated as cytomegalovirus-associated.

13 Jbeta primers and 60 Vbeta primers were used for the PCR. TCRdb keeps only in-frame clones here, not all; method: immunoSEQ multiplex PCR. The profile covers 90,000 to 100,000 clones, with approximately 80% appearing a single time and about 8.3% taken by the ten largest. This sequence was found in a female donor in good health and CMV-seronegative. The V gene is TRBV7-2, the J gene TRBJ1-2; unclear D gene. Sequencing used PBMCs. The CDR3 here is CASSPGGQLGYTF. The CDR3 nucleotides read TGTGCCAGCAGCCCCGGAGGGCAGCTTGGCTACACCTTC.